A single sample is the source of the 23 T cell receptor beta chains below, sequenced in a study of T cells in Graves' hyperthyroidism and ophthalmopathy. RNA transcripts provided the source from which TCR beta CDR3 regions were amplified. When the TCR CDR3 underwent first-round RT-PCR, the HTBI primer set was used. TCRdb redid the calling of the multiplex PCR reads with MiXCR, one entry per CDR3 protein. Of around 290,000 distinct CDR3 sequences listed, approximately 15% were seen once; the top ten hold around 55%. Sequencing was done on a sample of blood. These receptors were taken from a woman aged 55-75 years with Graves' ophthalmopathy.

This clonotype was seen just once. The gene calls are TRBV5-1 and TRBJ2-1, with D tentatively TRBD1 (6 bases). V was trimmed by 0 bases and J by 5 bases, leaving 12 bases between them. The germline V gene encodes CDR1 SGHRS and CDR2 YFSETQ. The CDR3 length is 15 residues. Written as DNA, the CDR3 is TGCGCCAGCAGCTTGGCCACAGGGCTCCACAATGAGCAGTTCTTC. It yields the protein CASSLATGLHNEQFF. The whole variable domain, filled in from reference TRBV5-1 and TRBJ2-1, reads KAGVTQTPRYLIKTRGQQVTLSCSPISGHRSVSWYQQTPGQGLQFLFEYFSETQRNKGNFPGRFSGRQFSNSRSEMNVSTLELGDSALYLCASSLATGLHNEQFFGPGTRLTVL.

The chain links TRBV6-5 to TRBJ2-7, with TRBD1 as a possible D gene (5 bases). The CDR3 totals 14 residues. The V gene lost 2 bases and the J gene lost 2 bases, with 10 bases spanning the gap. Germline CDR1 reads MNHEY; CDR2 reads SVGAGI. CDR3 sequence: CASSYSQGPYEQYF. The CDR3 nucleotides read TGTGCCAGCAGTTACAGTCAGGGTCCCTACGAGCAGTACTTC.

The rearrangement links TRBV5-1 to TRBJ2-1; TRBD1 aligns across 7 bases. CDR1 and CDR2 from the germline V gene are SGHRS and YFSETQ. This CDR3 contains 15 residues. V dropped 3 bases and J dropped 4; count of bases not matched to a gene: 7. The CDR3 nucleotides read TGCGCCAGCAGCTCCGGGACAGAGACTTACAATGAGCAGTTCTTC. The encoded protein is CASSSGTETYNEQFF. Based on the CDR3 plus reference TRBV5-1 and TRBJ2-1, the full variable domain is KAGVTQTPRYLIKTRGQQVTLSCSPISGHRSVSWYQQTPGQGLQFLFEYFSETQRNKGNFPGRFSGRQFSNSRSEMNVSTLELGDSALYLCASSSGTETYNEQFFGPGTRLTVL.

The chain employs TRBV14 and TRBJ1-6, with D maybe TRBD1 (6 bases). Germline values: CDR1 SGHDN, CDR2 FVKESK. V was cut by 1 base and J by 6 bases, with 10 bases left in between. There are 15 residues in the CDR3. The CDR3 DNA sequence: TGTGCCAGCAGCCAAGTAGGACAGCCTAATTCACCCCTCCACTTT. Protein sequence: CASSQVGQPNSPLHF.

In its sample, this clonotype was seen many times. V gene TRBV6-1 combines with J gene TRBJ1-1, with D unclear. From germline, CDR1 is MNHNS and CDR2 SASEGT. V shed 1 base and J shed 6 bases, with 9 bases lying between them. The CDR3 consists of 13 residues. CDR3 loop: CASSEVSTSEAFF. DNA for the CDR3: TGTGCCAGCAGTGAAGTGAGTACCTCTGAAGCTTTCTTT.

This clonotype was observed a few times. The chain uses TRBV4-3 and TRBJ1-4; D remains unclear. Per the germline V gene, CDR1 is LGHNA and CDR2 is YSLEER. The ends were cut back, 4 bases at V and 6 bases at J, with 12 bases in the middle. This CDR3 region has 14 residues. The CDR3 region is CASSRSTGHEKLFF. The DNA of the CDR3 is TGCGCCAGCAGCCGCAGCACGGGCCATGAAAAACTGTTTTTT.

At least ten counts were recorded for this clonotype. The chain links TRBV2 to TRBJ2-3, with D hard to call. The CDR3 loop spans 14 amino acids. Germline CDR1 reads SNHLY; CDR2 reads FYNNEI. V dropped 2 bases and J dropped 4 bases, with 10 bases sitting between them. In DNA form, the CDR3 reads TGTGCCAGCAGTGAAATTTCTGCCTCAGATACGCAGTATTTT. Residues: CASSEISASDTQYF. Looking up the rest from reference TRBV2 and TRBJ2-3 gives the full variable domain: EPEVTQTPSHQVTQMGQEVILRCVPISNHLYFYWYRQILGQKVEFLVSFYNNEISEKSEIFDDQFSVERPDGSNFTLKIRSTKLEDSAMYFCASSEISASDTQYFGPGTRLTVL.

A remark on this clonotype: The CDR3 ends on some other residue instead of the conserved phenylalanine or tryptophan, so this is likely a read error. The chain employs TRBV6-1 and TRBJ2-7; 7 bases match TRBD2. The J call may not be correct, given that the DNA end is closer to TRBJ2-1. This CDR3 has 13 residues. Germline assignment: CDR1 MNHNS and CDR2 SASEGT. CDR3 in DNA: TGTGCCAGCACCGTAGCGGGCGCCAATGAGCAGTTCCTC. Protein: CASTVAGANEQFL.

This clonotype was detected a few times. The rearrangement joins TRBV4-3 to TRBJ2-3; 7 bases agree with TRBD2. V trimming: 0 bases; J trimming: 4 bases; junction bases outside the gene matches: 7. Germline CDR1 is LGHNA and CDR2 is YSLEER. The CDR3 sequence is 16 residues long. DNA of the CDR3: TGCGCCAGCAGCCAAGATCTTTGGGCGGGGGCAGATACGCAGTATTTT. Its translation: CASSQDLWAGADTQYF.

The V and J genes are TRBV20-1 and TRBJ2-2, with D maybe TRBD1 (6 bases). The V end lost 6 bases, the J end lost 3 bases, and 17 bases lay between the germline ends. Germline V gives CDR1 DFQATT, CDR2 SNEGSKA (reference sequence). The CDR3 consists of 15 residues. The CDR3 nucleotides are TGCAGTGCGGAGACAGGAGGTTTCGACACCGGGGAGCTGTTTTTT. It encodes CSAETGGFDTGELFF.

This clonotype occurred many times. Written as DNA, the CDR3 is TGTGCCAGCAGTTACTCAATGTCTAGCACAGATACGCAGTATTTT. Amino acids: CASSYSMSSTDTQYF. V is TRBV6-6 and J is TRBJ2-3; D not certain. Germline-derived CDR1 and CDR2 are MNHNY and SVGAGI (reference sequence). Trimming took off 0 bases at V and 0 bases at J, with 7 bases between the two ends. CDR3 size: 15 residues.

About this clonotype itself: A much more abundant neighbour one base away suggests this may be a read error. The CDR3 is CASSPAPGRSSYEQFF. Written as DNA, the CDR3 is TGCGCCAGCAGCCCCGCCCCGGGTCGAAGCTCCTACGAGCAGTTCTTC. V gene TRBV4-1 combines with J gene TRBJ2-7; D gene unclear. The J call may be in error: the DNA end matches TRBJ2-1 better. This CDR3 has 16 amino acids. The germline gives CDR1 MGHRA, CDR2 YSYEKL.

This clonotype was picked up many times. The chain joins TRBV18 to TRBJ1-1; TRBD1 agrees at 7 bases. The ends lost 3 bases at V and 4 bases at J; junction bases unmatched: 5. This CDR3 has 14 residues. CDR1 KGHSH and CDR2 LQKENI come from the germline V gene. The CDR3 sequence: CASSPNRDSTEAFF. The CDR3, as DNA: TGTGCCAGCTCACCTAACCGGGACAGCACTGAAGCTTTCTTT.

This chain uses TRBV4-1 with TRBJ1-5; the match to TRBD1 covers 8 bases. The germline V gene encodes CDR1 MGHRA and CDR2 YSYEKL. This CDR3 spans 15 amino acids. V was pared by 4 bases and J by 7 bases, with 9 bases of the junction left unmatched. CDR3: CASSPKVGQVQPQHF. CDR3 sequence (DNA): TGCGCCAGCAGCCCCAAGGTGGGACAGGTACAGCCCCAGCATTTT.

The sample holds many counts of this clonotype. The chain carries TRBV6-1 and TRBJ1-4; maybe TRBD1 (5 bases). The V and J ends lost 7 bases and 6 bases respectively, with 15 bases between them. Per the germline V gene, CDR1 is MNHNS and CDR2 is SASEGT. The CDR3 is 14 residues long. This chain's CDR3 is CASTRRGGDEKLFF. The CDR3 nucleotides are TGTGCCAGCACCCGTCGGGGAGGGGATGAAAAACTGTTTTTT.

This clonotype was counted at least ten times. The chain combines TRBV20-1 with TRBJ2-1; TRBD1 aligns across 8 bases. Germline V gives CDR1 DFQATT, CDR2 SNEGSKA (reference sequence). The CDR3 loop spans 15 amino acids. V lost 4 bases and J lost 9; bases outside the gene matches: 14. CDR3 region: CSATRQGAPRGEQFF. CDR3 sequence (DNA): TGCAGTGCTACCCGCCAGGGGGCCCCCCGGGGTGAGCAGTTCTTC.

The V and J genes are TRBV27 and TRBJ2-1; no clear D gene. The germline V gene has CDR1 MNHEY and CDR2 SMNVEV (reference sequence). V dropped 4 bases and J dropped 0 bases, with 10 bases sitting between them. This CDR3 is built from 15 residues. The CDR3 nucleotides read TGTGCCAGCAGTTCACAGCCGAGCTCCTACAATGAGCAGTTCTTC. Protein sequence: CASSSQPSSYNEQFF.

This clonotype was picked up many times. The gene calls are TRBV20-1 and TRBJ2-7; 7 nucleotides align to TRBD1. The ends lost 3 bases at V and 3 bases at J; junction bases unmatched: 2. The germline CDR1 and CDR2 sequences are DFQATT and SNEGSKA (reference sequence). This CDR3 region has 12 residues. This CDR3 is CSASRQGYEQYF. The CDR3 DNA sequence: TGCAGTGCTAGCAGACAGGGCTACGAGCAGTACTTC.

The chain joins TRBV19 to TRBJ1-4; D remains ambiguous. The CDR3 extends over 13 amino acids. CDR1 and CDR2 from the germline V gene are LNHDA and SQIVND (reference sequence). The ends were cut back, 4 bases at V and 4 bases at J, with 7 bases in the middle. The CDR3, as DNA: TGTGCCAGTAGTAGAGGACGTAATGAAAAACTGTTTTTT. Amino acids: CASSRGRNEKLFF.

This clonotype occurred many times. The chain links TRBV7-2 to TRBJ1-6; maybe TRBD1 (5 bases). Germline CDR1 is SGHTA and CDR2 is FQGNSA. Trimming stripped 5 bases from V and 15 bases from J, with 17 bases between. CDR3 length: 13 amino acids. The CDR3 nucleotides are TGTGCCAGCAGCCCCCCCGGGGGGAGAGACCTCCACTTT. The encoded protein is CASSPPGGRDLHF.

The chain employs TRBV2 and TRBJ2-2; D is undetermined. The CDR3 sequence is 14 residues long. Germline V CDR1 and CDR2: SNHLY, FYNNEI. Trimming removed 2 bases at V and 2 bases at J, with 6 bases between. The CDR3 DNA follows: TGTGCCAGCAGTGAATTCCAAAACACCGGGGAGCTGTTTTTT. Translation: CASSEFQNTGELFF. Complete variable domain (other parts from reference TRBV2 and TRBJ2-2): EPEVTQTPSHQVTQMGQEVILRCVPISNHLYFYWYRQILGQKVEFLVSFYNNEISEKSEIFDDQFSVERPDGSNFTLKIRSTKLEDSAMYFCASSEFQNTGELFFGEGSRLTVL.

For this clonotype: With a much larger clone just one base away, this may be a read error. Here the CDR3 omits its conserved ending phenylalanine or tryptophan, so a read error is the likely source. This rearrangement joins TRBV18 to TRBJ1-1; TRBD1 agrees at 8 bases. Germline V CDR1 and CDR2: KGHSH, LQKENI. This CDR3 is 17 amino acids long. Losses at the gene ends were 2 bases for V and 2 bases for J; bases not matched to a gene: 10. CDR3 sequence reads: CASSPNQGARANTEAFL. CDR3 DNA sequence: TGTGCCAGCTCACCAAACCAGGGGGCGAGGGCAAACACTGAAGCTTTCCTT.

This clonotype was detected a few times. The rearrangement links TRBV12-3 or TRBV12-4 to TRBJ2-3; D unclear. CDR3 length equals 12 residues. V lost 6 bases and J lost 5, with 9 bases in between. The CDR3 reads CASSPFGDTQYF. The CDR3 DNA reads TGTGCCAGCAGCCCCTTTGGAGATACGCAGTATTTT.